Detailed here is one T cell receptor (beta chain). Antigen specificity is unknown. These data originate in a study of cytomegalovirus exposure and HLA in healthy donors. The CDR3 is 15 amino acids. CDR1 is SGHNT, CDR2 YYREEE, per germline (reference sequence). V shed 0 bases and J 5 bases; nucleotides not matched to a gene: 7. Study-level findings and limits: Under in vitro conditions, a few CMV-associated chains were confirmed as specific for CMV antigens. Reports showed the classifier diagnosing cytomegalovirus status with high specificity and sensitivity. Analyses of presence and absence presupposed an approximately uniform sequencing depth across donors.

The PCR made use of 60 Vbeta and 13 Jbeta primers. Data came from immunoSEQ multiplex PCR; TCRdb stores just in-frame clones and leaves some out. The repertoire shows 55,000 or so clones; the top ten hold 9.5% to 12%. V is TRBV5-4 and J is TRBJ1-1, with 7 bases aligning to TRBD1. The sample taken for sequencing was PBMCs. The sequence came from a woman aged 45-65 years in good health and CMV-seropositive. DNA of the CDR3: TGTGCCAGCAGCTTGGCCCAGGGGGGAATGACTGAAGCTTTCTTT. As protein: CASSLAQGGMTEAFF.